A single sample is the source of the 32 T cell receptor beta chains below, sequenced in a study of blood T cell repertoires in COVID-19 (dated by TCRdb to the early 2020s). Library preparation employed the immunoSEQ multiplex PCR assay. The immuneACCESS repertoire file appears here via TCRdb, limited to in-frame rearrangements. These files lack a portion of the clones; in checked studies, under half of the deficit traces to unresolved V genes, and the cause of the others is not known. The sample table records 200,000 or so clones; roughly 84% of these occur just once. Together, the top ten hold about 10% of the sample. Sequenced material: peripheral blood. These receptors were taken from a woman older than 75 with COVID-19, enrolled during active disease.

The gene calls are TRBV2 and TRBJ2-1; D is unresolved. From germline, CDR1 is SNHLY and CDR2 FYNNEI. The V and J ends lost 6 bases and 8 bases respectively, with 11 bases between them. CDR3 length: 12 residues. The CDR3 loop is CASRFLADEQFF. The CDR3 DNA sequence: TGTGCCAGCAGGTTCTTAGCTGATGAGCAGTTCTTC.

This clone has just a few counts. In the same sample, other DNA sequences code for this CDR3. This chain connects TRBV28 to TRBJ1-1; D unresolved. The CDR3 has 12 residues. CDR1 and CDR2 from the germline V gene are MDHEN and SYDVKM. Trimming pared 3 bases from V and 1 base from J, leaving 3 bases between. The CDR3 DNA follows: TGTGCCAGCAGTTTGAGGAACACTGAAGCTTTCTTT. This sequence encodes CASSLRNTEAFF.

The chain joins TRBV3-1 (or the pseudogene TRBV3-2) to TRBJ1-1, with 7 bases fitting TRBD1. Trimming at V came to 4 bases and at J to 4 bases, leaving 9 bases not matched to a gene. The length of the CDR3 is 15 residues. Germline V gene sequence: CDR1 LGHDT, CDR2 YNNKEL (reference sequence). In DNA, the CDR3 is TGTGCCAGCAGCCCGATGGGGACAGCGGGCACTGAAGCTTTCTTT. It translates to CASSPMGTAGTEAFF.

V gene TRBV5-8 combines with J gene TRBJ2-1, with 10 bases lining up with TRBD1. The CDR3 has 18 residues. Germline CDR1 SGHTS, CDR2 YDEGEE. V gave up 1 base and J gave up 10 bases; unmatched junction bases: 17. CDR3 protein: CASSLLLGTGDNTREQFF. The CDR3 DNA sequence: TGTGCCAGCAGCTTGCTCCTAGGGACAGGGGACAATACGAGGGAGCAGTTCTTC.

CDR3 bases: TGTGCCAGCAGCTCCTACTCCAGCGTGAGTGAGCAGTTCTTC. This encodes CASSSYSSVSEQFF. V gene TRBV9 combines with J gene TRBJ2-1; no firm D call. The V gene lost 4 bases and the J gene lost 9 bases, with 17 bases spanning the gap. CDR3 length: 14 residues. Germline CDR1 reads SGDLS; CDR2 reads YYNGEE.

The chain is built from TRBV5-1 and TRBJ2-1; 15 positions match TRBD2. V lost 4 bases, J lost 5 bases, and 4 bases stayed unmatched. This CDR3 has 16 residues. The germline V gene has CDR1 SGHRS and CDR2 YFSETQ. This CDR3 reads CASSPGTSGGHNEQFF. The CDR3 DNA reads as TGCGCCAGCAGCCCCGGGACTAGCGGGGGGCACAATGAGCAGTTCTTC.

This clone was counted once. The V call is TRBV18, the J call TRBJ2-7; perhaps TRBD1 as D (6 bases). The V end lost 1 base, the J end lost 0 bases, and 13 bases lay between the germline ends. The CDR3 is 16 amino acids. In germline, CDR1 is KGHSH, CDR2 LQKENI. Here the CDR3 DNA reads TGTGCCAGCTCACCACGTACAGGGCCGGGCTCCTACGAGCAGTACTTC. Amino acids: CASSPRTGPGSYEQYF.

The J gene is TRBJ2-5, the V gene TRBV27, with 7 positions matching TRBD1. The CDR3 loop spans 14 amino acids. J was trimmed by 5 bases and V by 10 bases; bases with no gene match: 13. Germline lookup yields CDR1 MNHEY and CDR2 SMNVEV (reference sequence). CDR3 sequence (DNA): TGTGCCACCCAGGGGGTCGGGGCCGGGGAGACCCAGTACTTC. Translated: CATQGVGAGETQYF.

This clone was observed once. The chain joins TRBV28 to TRBJ1-6; TRBD1 agrees at 9 bases. CDR3 length: 15 amino acids. The trim removed 6 bases at V and 8 bases at J, leaving 8 bases unmatched. CDR1 and CDR2 from the germline V gene are MDHEN and SYDVKM. CDR3 sequence: CASSSAGQGYSPLHF. In DNA, the CDR3 is TGTGCCAGCAGCTCGGCGGGACAGGGCTATTCACCCCTCCACTTT.

The V call is TRBV28, the J call TRBJ1-1, with D perhaps TRBD1 (5 bases). CDR1 MDHEN and CDR2 SYDVKM come from the germline V gene. Trimming removed 3 bases from V and 0 bases from J, with 11 bases in between. The CDR3 length is 15 residues. The CDR3 sequence: CASSFVGGMNTEAFF. As DNA, the CDR3 is TGTGCCAGCAGTTTTGTCGGGGGGATGAACACTGAAGCTTTCTTT.

The rearrangement uses TRBV7-6 and TRBJ1-4; D not resolved. Trimming took 6 bases from V and 4 from J, leaving 15 bases between them. The length of the CDR3 is 15 residues. Germline V gives CDR1 SGHVS, CDR2 FNYEAQ. The CDR3 DNA follows: TGTGCCAGCAGTCTTACTGGGCAGAATAATGAAAAACTGTTTTTT. This codes for CASSLTGQNNEKLFF.

The V gene is TRBV3-1 (or the pseudogene TRBV3-2), the J gene TRBJ2-7, with 7 bases fitting TRBD2. This CDR3 is 17 amino acids long. V lost 3 bases, J lost 6 bases, and 17 bases stayed unmatched. The germline V gene encodes CDR1 LGHDT and CDR2 YNNKEL (reference sequence). The CDR3 nucleotides are TGTGCCAGCAGCCACCTGAGGGGTCGCGGGCGGGGGTCCGAGCAGTACTTC. Residues: CASSHLRGRGRGSEQYF.

V and J are TRBV7-3 and TRBJ2-2; 8 bases map to TRBD1. CDR1 SGHTA and CDR2 FQGTGA come from the germline V gene. The CDR3 totals 16 residues. V gave up 8 bases and J gave up 8 bases; unmatched junction bases: 16. The CDR3 loop reads CASSLTGTGLFGELFF. In DNA, the CDR3 is TGTGCCAGCTCCTTAACCGGGACAGGTTTATTTGGGGAGCTGTTTTTT.

The chain carries TRBV27 and TRBJ2-7, with 9 nucleotides matching TRBD1. Germline CDR1 MNHEY, CDR2 SMNVEV (reference sequence). The CDR3 spans 16 residues. The trim removed 1 base at V and 0 bases at J, leaving 4 bases unmatched. CDR3 bases: TGTGCCAGCAGTTTATACGGGACAGGGATCTCCTACGAGCAGTACTTC. Residues: CASSLYGTGISYEQYF.

The genes are TRBV10-3 and TRBJ2-5; 7 bases are a match to TRBD1. The CDR3 contains 14 residues. The V gene end was trimmed by 2 bases and the J gene end by 7 bases; junction bases not matched to a gene: 7. CDR1 and CDR2 (germline): ENHRY, SYGVKD. The CDR3 region has the DNA TGTGCCATCAGTGAGGCACAGGGGCTAGGGACCCAGTACTTC. Its translation: CAISEAQGLGTQYF.

The chain has TRBV6-5 and TRBJ1-6; weak D call: TRBD1 (5 bases). V was clipped by 4 bases and J by 11 bases, with 21 bases between them. This CDR3 is built from 16 residues. Germline V gene data show CDR1 as MNHEY and CDR2 as SVGAGI. CDR3 DNA sequence: TGTGCCAGCAGTTTATCGTCGGGGGACCGATCGGCACCCCTCCACTTT. Residues: CASSLSSGDRSAPLHF.

The chain recombines TRBV18 with TRBJ1-2; D is unclear. The CDR3 covers 14 residues. The V gene lost 2 bases and the J gene lost 4 bases, with 11 bases spanning the gap. CDR1 is KGHSH, CDR2 LQKENI, per germline. The CDR3 DNA sequence: TGTGCCAGCTCACCAGAGGCCCCGAGCTATGGCTACACCTTC. It codes for CASSPEAPSYGYTF.

The rearrangement links TRBV5-5 to TRBJ1-1; 9 nucleotides line up with TRBD1. Losses at the gene ends were 4 bases for V and 1 base for J; bases not matched to a gene: 5. The germline V gene has CDR1 SGHKS and CDR2 YYEKEE (reference sequence). The CDR3 covers 15 residues. The CDR3 DNA sequence: TGTGCCAGCAGCAAACGGACAGGGGCGAACACTGAAGCTTTCTTT. Translated: CASSKRTGANTEAFF.

This sequence joins TRBV19 and TRBJ1-2; 11 positions match TRBD1. Trimming took 9 bases from V and 4 from J; bases not matched to a gene: 7. The CDR3 has 14 residues. Germline lookup yields CDR1 LNHDA and CDR2 SQIVND (reference sequence). The CDR3 protein is CASDGTGGTYGYTF. The CDR3 DNA reads as TGTGCCAGCGATGGGACAGGGGGAACCTATGGCTACACCTTC. Together with reference TRBV19 and TRBJ1-2, the CDR3 gives the full variable domain: DGGITQSPKYLFRKEGQNVTLSCEQNLNHDAMYWYRQDPGQGLRLIYYSQIVNDFQKGDIAEGYSVSREKKESFPLTVTSAQKNPTAFYLCASDGTGGTYGYTFGSGTRLTVV.

This chain uses TRBV2 with TRBJ1-6; TRBD1 might be the D (5 bases). V lost 4 bases and J 10 bases, leaving 23 bases between the germline ends. The CDR3 runs 17 residues. CDR1 and CDR2 (germline): SNHLY, FYNNEI. CDR3: CASSGDHGTQVRSPLHF. The CDR3 DNA is TGTGCCAGCAGTGGGGATCACGGGACTCAGGTTCGATCACCCCTCCACTTT.

V is TRBV29-1 and J is TRBJ2-1; D possibly corresponds to TRBD2 (6 bases). CDR3 size: 14 residues. V was pared by 7 bases and J by 0 bases, with 13 bases between. The germline CDR1 and CDR2 sequences are SQVTM and ANQGSEA. The CDR3, as DNA: TGCAGCGCTTTGCGGGGTTTCTCCTACAATGAGCAGTTCTTC. This encodes CSALRGFSYNEQFF.

The chain joins TRBV4-2 to TRBJ2-1; 9 bases fit TRBD2. The CDR3 spans 18 residues. Germline V gives CDR1 LGHNA, CDR2 YNFKEQ. Germline trimming cut 1 base from V and 8 bases from J; bases unmatched to any gene: 15. CDR3 sequence: CASSQGPPLGGGGYEQFF. Here the CDR3 DNA reads TGTGCCAGCAGCCAAGGTCCGCCTCTTGGCGGGGGGGGGTATGAGCAGTTCTTC.

This chain connects TRBV2 to TRBJ2-7, with D possibly TRBD2 on 7 matching bases. Trimming shortened V by 0 bases and J by 2 bases, and 14 bases separated the two germline ends. This CDR3 has 16 residues. CDR1 is SNHLY, CDR2 FYNNEI, per germline. The CDR3 reads CASSEARGGGPYEQYF. In DNA, the CDR3 is TGTGCCAGCAGTGAAGCGCGCGGGGGCGGGCCCTACGAGCAGTACTTC.

The chain has TRBV5-4 and TRBJ2-7; TRBD1 is a possible D gene (6 bases). V was cut by 5 bases and J by 0 bases, with 15 bases left in between. From germline, CDR1 is SGHNT and CDR2 YYREEE (reference sequence). CDR3 length: 15 amino acids. CDR3 bases: TGTGCCAGCAGTAACGACAGGTTGAGCTCCTACGAGCAGTACTTC. It specifies CASSNDRLSSYEQYF.

DNA for the CDR3: TGTGCCAGCAGCTTCCAGTATCAAGAGACCCAGTACTTC. Its protein product is CASSFQYQETQYF. The V gene is TRBV5-4, the J gene TRBJ2-5; D not resolved. Trimming took off 2 bases at V and 2 bases at J, with 7 bases between the two ends. The CDR3 length is 13 residues. CDR1 and CDR2 (germline): SGHNT, YYREEE (reference sequence).

The chain employs TRBV28 and TRBJ1-2, with 9 nucleotides matching TRBD1. Losses at the gene ends were 1 base for V and 4 bases for J; bases not matched to a gene: 10. CDR1 and CDR2 (germline): MDHEN, SYDVKM. CDR3 length: 17 residues. The CDR3, as DNA: TGTGCCAGCAGTTTATTCCACAGGGGGCAGGGAAGCTATGGCTACACCTTC. It yields the protein CASSLFHRGQGSYGYTF.

The V and J genes are TRBV6-5 and TRBJ2-7; D unclear. Trimming cost V 6 bases and J 2 bases, with 5 bases left between them. From germline, CDR1 is MNHEY and CDR2 SVGAGI. The CDR3 length is 11 residues. CDR3 nucleotide sequence: TGTGCCAGCAGATCAGCCTACGAGCAGTACGTC. This gives the protein CASRSAYEQYV.

J is TRBJ1-5 and V is TRBV6-2 or TRBV6-3; 9 nucleotides line up with TRBD1. Germline V gene lookup returns CDR1 MNHEY and CDR2 SVGEGT. J gave up 11 bases and V 2 bases, and 10 bases lay outside the gene matches. The CDR3 has 15 residues. CDR3 DNA sequence: TGTGCCAGCAGTTACGACCGGGGACAGGGAGTGTCCCAGCATTTT. It is translated as CASSYDRGQGVSQHF.

In nucleotides, the CDR3 is TGTGCCAGTAGTATTGAGGGGGTGGTCACTGAAGCTTTCTTT. It codes for CASSIEGVVTEAFF. The V and J genes are TRBV19 and TRBJ1-1, with a weak D call TRBD1 (6 bases). The CDR3 consists of 14 residues. V lost 3 bases, J lost 4 bases, and 12 bases lay in between. Per germline, CDR1 LNHDA and CDR2 SQIVND (reference sequence).

V gene TRBV3-1 (or the pseudogene TRBV3-2) combines with J gene TRBJ1-1; a possible D gene is TRBD1 (5 bases). Germline-derived CDR1 and CDR2 are LGHDT and YNNKEL (reference sequence). V lost 1 base, J lost 0 bases, and 12 bases lay in between. The length of the CDR3 is 16 residues. The CDR3 sequence is CASSQGTGRMNTEAFF. The CDR3 DNA follows: TGTGCCAGCAGCCAAGGAACAGGACGGATGAACACTGAAGCTTTCTTT.

This rearrangement joins TRBV6-5 to TRBJ2-1; D unclear. CDR1 and CDR2 (germline): MNHEY, SVGAGI. The V gene lost 5 bases and the J gene lost 4 bases, with 6 bases spanning the gap. The CDR3 runs 12 residues. The CDR3 here is CASSKRYNEQFF. The CDR3 DNA follows: TGTGCCAGCAGTAAGAGATACAATGAGCAGTTCTTC.

The rearrangement uses TRBV28 and TRBJ1-6, with TRBD1 matching over 8 bases. The CDR3 spans 18 residues. Germline V gene data show CDR1 as MDHEN and CDR2 as SYDVKM. V lost 5 bases and J lost 0; bases outside the gene matches: 9. DNA for the CDR3: TGTGCCAGCAGTGGTAGTAGGACAGGGAGCTCCTATAATTCACCCCTCCACTTT. This encodes CASSGSRTGSSYNSPLHF. The entire variable domain, with the rest obtained from reference TRBV28 and TRBJ1-6, is as follows: DVKVTQSSRYLVKRTGEKVFLECVQDMDHENMFWYRQDPGLGLRLIYFSYDVKMKEKGDIPEGYSVSREKKERFSLILESASTNQTSMYLCASSGSRTGSSYNSPLHFGNGTRLTVT.